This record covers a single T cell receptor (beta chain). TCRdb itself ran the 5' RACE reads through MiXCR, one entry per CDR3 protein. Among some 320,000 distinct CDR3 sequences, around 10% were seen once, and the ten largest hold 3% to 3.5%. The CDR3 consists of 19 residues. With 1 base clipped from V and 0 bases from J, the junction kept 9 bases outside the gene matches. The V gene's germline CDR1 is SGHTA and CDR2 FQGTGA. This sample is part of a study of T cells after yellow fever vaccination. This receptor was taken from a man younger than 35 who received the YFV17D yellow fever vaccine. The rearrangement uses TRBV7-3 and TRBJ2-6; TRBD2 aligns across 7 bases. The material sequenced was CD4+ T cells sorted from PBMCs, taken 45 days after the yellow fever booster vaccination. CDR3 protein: CASSLRPGGGVSGANVLTF. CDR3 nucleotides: TGTGCCAGCAGCTTAAGGCCCGGCGGGGGAGTCTCTGGGGCCAACGTCCTGACTTTC.